A selection of T cell receptor beta chains follows, all from one sample in a study of blood T cell repertoires in COVID-19. Sequenced by immunoSEQ multiplex PCR; TCRdb stores in-frame clones only, minus some. In the table there are more than 200,000 clones, approximately 80% of which are singletons. Input material: PBMCs or T cells enriched from blood (not recorded which). These receptors came from a young man with acute COVID-19. Each CDR3 is given with its conserved first and last residue. A D gene is named only where the DNA matches it firmly. Not all rows give a size; the values are once, few, many and, for expanded clones, a class.

J | D | V | size | CDR3 | DNA
TRBJ2-5 | TRBD2 | TRBV5-4 | - | CASSNAGGETQYF | TGTGCCAGCAGTAACGCGGGGGGGGAGACCCAGTACTTC
TRBJ2-2 | - | TRBV5-5 | - | CASIPVGGRGLNGELFF | TGTGCCAGCATCCCCGTCGGGGGGCGCGGGTTGAACGGGGAGCTGTTTTTT
TRBJ1-5 | - | TRBV19 | - | CASSIGGGRGNQPQHF | TGTGCCAGTAGTATAGGCGGGGGGCGAGGAAACCAGCCCCAGCATTTT
TRBJ2-5 | - | TRBV7-6 | - | CASSLVGASRVTQYF | TGTGCCAGCAGCTTAGTGGGGGCTAGCAGAGTGACCCAGTACTTC
TRBJ2-3 | - | TRBV19 | few | CATKVVGARDTQYF | TGTGCCACAAAAGTAGTGGGGGCCAGAGATACGCAGTATTTT
TRBJ1-1 | - | TRBV20-1 | - | CSPGAEAFF | TGCAGCCCCGGGGCTGAAGCTTTCTTT
TRBJ1-1 | TRBD1 | TRBV19 | - | CASRGQGAHTEAFF | TGTGCCAGTAGAGGCCAGGGGGCGCACACTGAAGCTTTCTTT
TRBJ2-6 | TRBD1 | TRBV25-1 | - | CASARDRGYGANVLTF | TGTGCCAGCGCCCGGGACAGGGGTTATGGGGCCAACGTCCTGACTTTC
TRBJ1-2 | TRBD1 | TRBV6-5 | - | CASSYSMQGVDGYTF | TGTGCCAGCAGTTACTCGATGCAGGGGGTCGATGGCTACACCTTC
TRBJ1-3 | - | TRBV9 | - | CASSARTGSNTIYF | TGTGCCAGCAGCGCCCGGACTGGTAGCAACACCATATATTTT
TRBJ1-5 | TRBD1 | TRBV13 | - | CASSSRGQVNQPQHF | TGTGCCAGCAGCTCTAGGGGACAGGTCAATCAGCCCCAGCATTTT
TRBJ1-2 | - | TRBV14 | - | CASSETGLDYTF | TGTGCCAGCAGCGAAACAGGGTTAGACTACACCTTC
TRBJ1-3 | - | TRBV7-6 | - | CASSPRERVGGNTIYF | TGTGCCAGCAGCCCTCGGGAGCGTGTAGGTGGAAACACCATATATTTT
TRBJ2-7 | TRBD1 | TRBV6-5 | - | CASRGQVGGSYEQYF | TGTGCCAGCAGGGGACAGGTAGGTGGGTCCTACGAGCAGTACTTC
TRBJ1-2 | TRBD1 | TRBV9 | - | CASSVGGTGVTYGYTF | TGTGCCAGCAGCGTAGGAGGGACAGGGGTTACCTATGGCTACACCTTC
TRBJ2-7 | TRBD2 | TRBV5-6 | - | CASSREVAGAYEQYF | TGTGCCAGCAGCCGAGAGGTCGCGGGAGCCTACGAGCAGTACTTC
TRBJ2-7 | - | TRBV13 | once | CASSLKGPAYEQYF | TGTGCCAGCAGCTTAAAGGGGCCGGCCTACGAGCAGTACTTC
TRBJ2-2 | TRBD1 | TRBV7-2 | - | CASSSGQGGWVGELFF | TGTGCCAGCAGCTCAGGACAGGGTGGTTGGGTCGGGGAGCTGTTTTTT
TRBJ1-2 | - | TRBV27 | - | CASSFRPGSVYGYTF | TGTGCCAGCAGTTTTAGGCCAGGTTCCGTCTATGGCTACACCTTC
TRBJ1-1 | TRBD1 | TRBV9 | - | CASSSIDRGGADTEAFF | TGTGCCAGCAGCTCGATTGATAGAGGGGGCGCGGACACTGAAGCTTTCTTT
TRBJ2-3 | TRBD2 | TRBV9 | - | CASSVAGGPDTQYF | TGTGCCAGCAGCGTAGCGGGGGGGCCAGATACGCAGTATTTT
TRBJ2-1 | TRBD2 | TRBV7-9 | - | CASSQGLAGNSYNEQFF | TGTGCCAGCAGCCAGGGACTAGCGGGGAACTCCTACAATGAGCAGTTCTTC
TRBJ2-1 | TRBD2 | TRBV27 | - | CASSPDGGSYNEQFF | TGTGCCAGCAGTCCCGACGGGGGGTCCTACAATGAGCAGTTCTTC
TRBJ2-1 | - | TRBV24-1 | once | CATSDLVRNEQFF | TGTGCCACCAGTGATTTGGTTCGGAATGAGCAGTTCTTC
TRBJ2-7 | TRBD1 | TRBV29-1 | - | CSVLRQGYEQYF | TGCAGCGTTCTGAGACAGGGATACGAGCAGTACTTC
TRBJ2-5 | - | TRBV5-1 | - | CASSLFGEETQYF | TGCGCCAGCAGCTTGTTCGGGGAAGAGACCCAGTACTTC
TRBJ1-2 | - | TRBV6-5 | - | CASNQNGYTF | TGTGCCAGCAATCAGAACGGCTACACCTTC
TRBJ1-1 | TRBD1 | TRBV6-4 | - | CASIRQGWDTEAFF | TGTGCCAGCATCCGACAGGGCTGGGACACTGAAGCTTTCTTT